This TCR beta chain was captured by sequencing in a study of blood T cell repertoires in COVID-19. TCRdb keeps only in-frame clones here, not all; method: immunoSEQ multiplex PCR. This table has over 130,000 clones, around four fifths appearing once. The CDR3 is made up of 14 amino acids. The germline V gene encodes CDR1 SNHLY and CDR2 FYNNEI. V lost 8 bases to trimming and J lost 0 bases; unmatched junction nucleotides: 6. The origin of this receptor is a woman at least 80 years old with acute or convalescent COVID-19. The V call is TRBV2, the J call TRBJ1-1; TRBD1 aligns across 7 bases. Material for sequencing was peripheral blood. The CDR3 coding sequence is TGTGCCAGCCGGGCGGGGACAGTGAACACTGAAGCTTTCTTT. Translating it yields CASRAGTVNTEAFF.